This entry describes one TCR beta chain. This sample is drawn from a study of blood T cell repertoires in COVID-19. Background on the study: PBMCs, B-cell-depleted T cells, or T cells were the source of the cDNA or gDNA that made up the material.

Resolution of symptoms, clearance, or two negative PCRs was present in recovered Cohort 3 donors. Under the authors' procedure: Nucleated cell number was recorded as an estimate derived from reference gene primer amplification. Produced via immunoSEQ multiplex PCR; TCRdb's table is partial and in-frame only. V, J and clone size are those of that table, while D and trimming were read from the DNA. The repertoire has approximately 230,000 clones, 85% to 90% of them found once; the top ten carry roughly 15%. Germline V gene lookup returns CDR1 LNHDA and CDR2 SQIVND (reference sequence). The CDR3 has 16 residues. With V trimmed by 5 bases and J by 10 bases, 13 bases remained unmatched.

The receptor's source is a man younger than 30 who had recovered from COVID-19. Sequenced: PBMCs or T cells enriched from blood (not recorded which). This chain joins TRBV19 and TRBJ2-1; 11 bases line up with TRBD2. The CDR3 protein is CASSLTLAGGPEEQFF. The CDR3 DNA reads as TGTGCCAGTAGTCTCACATTAGCGGGGGGGCCGGAGGAGCAGTTCTTC.